The T cell receptor beta chain described here comes from a study of CD8 T cells in Susac syndrome. Overall study context: At the time of blood draw, patients with Susac syndrome were therapy-naive, receiving corticosteroids, or receiving intravenous immunoglobulin alone.

Of note for this clonotype: What it binds is not known.

The germline gives CDR1 SGHVS, CDR2 FNYEAQ. The length of the CDR3 is 19 residues. V shed 1 base and J shed 3 bases, with 25 bases lying between them. The study's findings and limits: The authors found no clonal expansion in Susac syndrome CD4+ T cell repertoires.

With random hexamers, 0.5 to 1 ug RNA was reverse transcribed. TCRdb redid the calling of the immunoSEQ multiplex PCR reads with MiXCR, one entry per CDR3 protein. The sample holds around 200,000 distinct CDR3 sequences; around 95% are singletons and the top ten take 0.09% to 0.1%. The chain couples TRBV7-6 to TRBJ2-7; D is undetermined. The sequenced sample consisted of CD4+ T cells from PBMCs. The TCR comes from a human donor with Susac syndrome. The CDR3 coding sequence is TGTGCCAGCAGCTTAGAGGTTGGTGGACCCAACCCCGTACACTACGAGCAGTACTTC. This translates into CASSLEVGGPNPVHYEQYF.